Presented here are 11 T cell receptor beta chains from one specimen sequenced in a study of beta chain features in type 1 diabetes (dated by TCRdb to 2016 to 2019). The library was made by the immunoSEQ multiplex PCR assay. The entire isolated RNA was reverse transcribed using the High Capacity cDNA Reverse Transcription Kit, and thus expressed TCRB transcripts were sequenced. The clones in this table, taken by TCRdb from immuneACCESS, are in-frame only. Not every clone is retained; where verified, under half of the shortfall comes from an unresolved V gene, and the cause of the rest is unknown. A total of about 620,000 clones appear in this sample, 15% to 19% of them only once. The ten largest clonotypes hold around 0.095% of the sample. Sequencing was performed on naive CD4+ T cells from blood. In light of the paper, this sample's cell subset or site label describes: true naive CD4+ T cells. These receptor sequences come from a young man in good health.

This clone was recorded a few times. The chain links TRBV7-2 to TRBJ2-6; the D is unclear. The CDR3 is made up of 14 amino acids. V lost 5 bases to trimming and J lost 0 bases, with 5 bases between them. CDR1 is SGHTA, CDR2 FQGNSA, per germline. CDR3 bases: TGTGCCAGCAGCAGGATCTCTGGGGCCAACGTCCTGACTTTC. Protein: CASSRISGANVLTF.

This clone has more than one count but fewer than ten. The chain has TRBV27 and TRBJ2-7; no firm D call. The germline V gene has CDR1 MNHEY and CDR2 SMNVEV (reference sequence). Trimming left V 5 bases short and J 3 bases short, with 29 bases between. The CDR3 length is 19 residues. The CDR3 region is CASSIRTNRGLPLFYEQYF. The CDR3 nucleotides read TGTGCCAGCAGTATTAGGACGAACAGAGGATTGCCCCTCTTCTACGAGCAGTACTTC.

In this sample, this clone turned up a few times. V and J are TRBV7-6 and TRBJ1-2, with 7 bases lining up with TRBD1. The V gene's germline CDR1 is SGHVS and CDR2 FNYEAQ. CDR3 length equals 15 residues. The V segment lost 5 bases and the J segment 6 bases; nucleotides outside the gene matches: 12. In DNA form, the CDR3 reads TGTGCCAGCAGCCAGGACAGGTGGGGGGAGAATGGCTACACCTTC. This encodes CASSQDRWGENGYTF.

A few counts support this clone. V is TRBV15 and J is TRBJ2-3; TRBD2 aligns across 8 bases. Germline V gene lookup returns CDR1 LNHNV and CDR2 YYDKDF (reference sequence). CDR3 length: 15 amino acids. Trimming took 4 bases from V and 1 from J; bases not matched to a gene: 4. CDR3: CATSKGLEGTDTQYF. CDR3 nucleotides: TGTGCCACCAGCAAGGGACTAGAGGGCACAGATACGCAGTATTTT.

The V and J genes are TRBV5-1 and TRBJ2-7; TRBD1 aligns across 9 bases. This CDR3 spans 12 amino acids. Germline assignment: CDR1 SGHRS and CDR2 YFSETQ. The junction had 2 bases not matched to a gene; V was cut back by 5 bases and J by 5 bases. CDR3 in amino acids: CASRGTGNEQYF. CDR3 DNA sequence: TGCGCCAGCAGGGGGACAGGGAACGAGCAGTACTTC.

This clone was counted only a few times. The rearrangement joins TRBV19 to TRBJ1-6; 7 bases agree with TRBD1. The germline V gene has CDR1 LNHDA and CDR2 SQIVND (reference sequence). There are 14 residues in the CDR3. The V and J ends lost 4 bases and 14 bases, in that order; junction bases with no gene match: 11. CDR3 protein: CASSTGDRASSLHF. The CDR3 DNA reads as TGTGCCAGTAGTACCGGAGACAGGGCCTCCTCCCTCCACTTT. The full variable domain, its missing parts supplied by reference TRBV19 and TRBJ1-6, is DGGITQSPKYLFRKEGQNVTLSCEQNLNHDAMYWYRQDPGQGLRLIYYSQIVNDFQKGDIAEGYSVSREKKESFPLTVTSAQKNPTAFYLCASSTGDRASSLHFGNGTRLTVT.

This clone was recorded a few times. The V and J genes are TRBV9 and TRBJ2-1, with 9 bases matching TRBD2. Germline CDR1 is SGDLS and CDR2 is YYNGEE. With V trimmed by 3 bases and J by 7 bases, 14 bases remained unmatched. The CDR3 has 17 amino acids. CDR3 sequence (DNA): TGTGCCAGCAGCGCAACTGGGGATAGCGGGAGAGTAAATGAGCAGTTCTTC. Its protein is CASSATGDSGRVNEQFF. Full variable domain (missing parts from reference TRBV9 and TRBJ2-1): DSGVTQTPKHLITATGQRVTLRCSPRSGDLSVYWYQQSLDQGLQFLIQYYNGEERAKGNILERFSAQQFPDLHSELNLSSLELGDSALYFCASSATGDSGRVNEQFFGPGTRLTVL.

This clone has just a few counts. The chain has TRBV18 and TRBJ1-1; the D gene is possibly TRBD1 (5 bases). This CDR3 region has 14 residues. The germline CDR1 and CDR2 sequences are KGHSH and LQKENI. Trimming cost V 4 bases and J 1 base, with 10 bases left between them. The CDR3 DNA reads TGTGCCAGCTCACAGGGACTCTCGAACACTGAAGCTTTCTTT. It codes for CASSQGLSNTEAFF.

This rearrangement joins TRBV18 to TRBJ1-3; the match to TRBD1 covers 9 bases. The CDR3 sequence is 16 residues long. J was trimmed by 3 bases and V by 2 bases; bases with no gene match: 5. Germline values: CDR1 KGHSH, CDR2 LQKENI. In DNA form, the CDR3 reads TGTGCCAGCTCACCAACGTGGGACAGGGTTGGAAACACCATATATTTT. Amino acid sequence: CASSPTWDRVGNTIYF.

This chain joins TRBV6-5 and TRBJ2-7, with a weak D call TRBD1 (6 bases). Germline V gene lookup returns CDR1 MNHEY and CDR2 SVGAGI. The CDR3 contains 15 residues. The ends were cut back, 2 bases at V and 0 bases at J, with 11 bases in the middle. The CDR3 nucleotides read TGTGCCAGCAGTTACCTCGGACAGACCTCCTACGAGCAGTACTTC. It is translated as CASSYLGQTSYEQYF.

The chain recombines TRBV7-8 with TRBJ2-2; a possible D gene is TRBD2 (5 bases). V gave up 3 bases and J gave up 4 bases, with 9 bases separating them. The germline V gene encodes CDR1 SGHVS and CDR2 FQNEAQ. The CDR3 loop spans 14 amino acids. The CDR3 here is CASSFRGSTGELFF. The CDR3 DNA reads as TGTGCCAGCAGCTTTCGTGGGAGCACCGGGGAGCTGTTTTTT.